This T cell receptor (beta chain) derives from a study of OX40 agonist ivuxolimab in advanced cancers. About the study: Prior checkpoint blockade (anti-PD-1, anti-PD-L1 or anti-CTLA-4) was permitted; less than 45% had it. Overall study results and limits: Nonresponders included some who also had low normalized T-cell clonal expansion. CD8+ T cells were the subset that, on average, had more expanded clones than CD4+.

Deletions cut 1 base from V and 5 bases from J, with 5 bases between. This CDR3 has 12 amino acids. Germline CDR1 is SGDLS and CDR2 is YYNGEE. If patients had autoimmune disease history or systemic immunosuppression, they were excluded. The method was immunoSEQ multiplex PCR; TCRdb's version includes in-frame clones alone and lacks a portion of them. Among fewer than 60,000 clones listed, 75% to 80% were seen once. About this clone itself: What it binds is not known.

The input for sequencing was CD4+ or CD8+ T cells sorted from blood, taken in a trial of the OX40 agonist ivuxolimab. The TCR sequence derives from an adult with an advanced solid tumor such as melanoma, head and neck, liver or kidney cancer. V and J are TRBV9 and TRBJ2-3, with no clear D. CDR3 protein: CASSVNLDTQYF. DNA for the CDR3: TGTGCCAGCAGCGTAAACCTAGATACGCAGTATTTT.